This is a list of T cell receptor beta chains from one sample in a study of OX40 agonist ivuxolimab in advanced cancers. Sequenced by immunoSEQ multiplex PCR; TCRdb stores in-frame clones only, minus some. The repertoire holds 77,000 or so clones, 85% to 95% seen once, with approximately 0.32% in the top ten. The sequencing here drew on CD4+ or CD8+ T cells sorted from blood, taken in a trial of the OX40 agonist ivuxolimab. These receptor sequences come from an adult with an advanced solid tumor such as melanoma, head and neck, liver or kidney cancer. Both conserved end residues are part of each CDR3. D genes are given only for firm matches. Expanded clones are given a class, and other clones once, few, many or no size at all.

v_gene	abundance	d_gene	j_gene	CDR3aa	CDR3nt
TRBV30	NA	NA	TRBJ2-5	CAASGMETQYF	TGTGCCGCTTCAGGGATGGAGACCCAGTACTTC
TRBV5-1	NA	TRBD1	TRBJ2-2	CASSSRGKSGGADTGELFF	TGCGCCAGCAGCTCGCGGGGAAAATCAGGGGGCGCGGACACCGGGGAGCTGTTTTTT
TRBV2	NA	TRBD1	TRBJ2-3	CASSPDRRSTDTQYF	TGTGCCAGCAGCCCGGACAGGAGAAGCACAGATACGCAGTATTTT
TRBV18	NA	TRBD1	TRBJ2-7	CASSKGGQVFAYEQYF	TGTGCCAGCTCAAAGGGGGGACAGGTGTTTGCCTACGAGCAGTACTTC
TRBV30	NA	NA	TRBJ1-1	CAWSVRGNTEAFF	TGTGCCTGGAGTGTTCGGGGGAACACTGAAGCTTTCTTT
TRBV11-3	NA	NA	TRBJ2-5	CASSLGETQYF	TGTGCCAGCAGCTTAGGAGAGACCCAGTACTTC
TRBV18	NA	NA	TRBJ2-7	CASSPQEDSYEQYF	TGTGCCAGCTCACCACAGGAGGACTCCTACGAGCAGTACTTC
TRBV5-1	NA	TRBD1	TRBJ2-4	CASSATGGPKNIQYF	TGCGCCAGCAGCGCAACAGGGGGCCCCAAAAACATTCAGTACTTC
TRBV19	NA	NA	TRBJ1-1	CASSLHRAGGTEAFF	TGTGCCAGTAGTCTCCACAGGGCTGGAGGGACTGAAGCTTTCTTT
TRBV5-6	NA	TRBD2	TRBJ2-5	CASSSGTSMETQYF	TGTGCCAGCAGCTCCGGGACTAGCATGGAGACCCAGTACTTC
TRBV29-1	NA	TRBD1	TRBJ1-1	CSATGQVNTEAFF	TGCAGCGCTACGGGACAGGTGAACACTGAAGCTTTCTTT
TRBV5-1	NA	TRBD1	TRBJ1-5	CASSPGDSLVWPQHF	TGCGCCAGCAGCCCCGGGGACAGTCTGGTCTGGCCCCAGCATTTT
TRBV7-3	NA	NA	TRBJ2-2	CASSLTGAYGELFF	TGTGCCAGCAGCCTAACGGGGGCATACGGGGAGCTGTTTTTT
TRBV5-1	NA	NA	TRBJ2-5	CASSGGGSQETQYF	TGCGCCAGCAGCGGGGGCGGGTCGCAAGAGACCCAGTACTTC
TRBV6-5	once	NA	TRBJ2-7	CASSSQGGNIEQYF	TGTGCCAGCAGTTCACAGGGAGGTAACATCGAGCAGTACTTC
TRBV19	NA	NA	TRBJ2-2	CASSMDRNTGELFF	TGTGCCAGTAGTATGGACAGAAACACCGGGGAGCTGTTTTTT